This TCR beta chain was sequenced during a study of T cell changes during pregnancy in multiple sclerosis. This clone was observed once. Libraries were prepared by immunoSEQ multiplex PCR; TCRdb keeps only in-frame clonotypes and omits some of them. The table includes tens of thousands of clones, about 90% detected once. V was clipped by 6 bases and J by 4 bases; unmatched bases: 16. The CDR3 is 18 amino acids. CDR1 is WNHNN, CDR2 SYGVQD, per germline (reference sequence). The rearrangement links TRBV10-1 to TRBJ2-3; 10 nucleotides agree with TRBD2. The TCR sequence derives from a female donor in good health, enrolled as a control in a pregnancy study. The sample here was peripheral blood, taken in the first trimester of pregnancy. Here the CDR3 DNA reads TGCGCCAGCAGCCTCCGCTTATCGACTAGCGGGTTCGCAGATACGCAGTATTTT. Translation: CASSLRLSTSGFADTQYF.